This entry features one T cell receptor (beta chain) sequence. With random hexamers, reverse transcription was performed on about 0.5 to 1 ug of RNA. One entry per CDR3 protein results from TCRdb running MiXCR on the immunoSEQ multiplex PCR reads. The top ten clones hold 0.1% of a sample with approximately 260,000 distinct CDR3 sequences, 90% to 97% of them seen once. This record comes from a study of CD8 T cells in Susac syndrome. Sequenced material: CD4+ T cells from PBMCs. This sequence originates from a human donor with Susac syndrome.

The CDR3 DNA reads as TGCAGCGTTGAAGCGAGCGGGAGTCTGGGGGCCTACAATGAGCAGTTCTTC. Protein sequence: CSVEASGSLGAYNEQFF. The genes are TRBV29-1 and TRBJ2-1; 8 nucleotides agree with TRBD2. This CDR3 has 17 amino acids. Per the germline V gene, CDR1 is SQVTM and CDR2 is ANQGSEA. V was clipped by 1 base and J by 2 bases; unmatched bases: 10.